This T cell receptor (beta chain) came from a study of T cell repertoires and HLA-DP antigens. About the study: Pre-culture CD4+ samples used about 1,100 ng DNA versus about 200 ng for CD137+CD4+ sorts.

Using immunoSEQ multiplex PCR, the repertoire was profiled, and TCRdb retains in-frame clones only, with some absent. This sample has around 100,000 clones, with 80% to 95% found just once. This CDR3 region has 15 residues. Trimming cost V 4 bases and J 2 bases, with 15 bases left between them. Looked up from germline, CDR1 is SGHRS and CDR2 is YFSETQ. Purity of the untouched CD4+ T cells was around 98%. Note on this clone: As yet, its antigen is unknown.

Material: CD4+ T cells from PBMCs. The receptor was isolated from a woman between 18 and 29 years old in good health and CMV-seronegative. The chain uses TRBV5-1 and TRBJ2-5; tentative D call: TRBD1 (6 bases). CDR3 in DNA: TGCGCCAGCAGCGCCTCCGGGACACCACAAGAGACCCAGTACTTC. Its translation is CASSASGTPQETQYF.